The 14 T cell receptor beta chains below all came from one sample that was sequenced in a study of cytomegalovirus exposure and HLA in healthy donors. PCR was performed using 60 Vbeta and 13 Jbeta primers. Only in-frame clones appear in the TCRdb table, and some are missing; sequencing was by immunoSEQ multiplex PCR. Its table lists about 70,000 clones. The sequenced material came from PBMCs. The receptors stem from a female donor in good health and CMV-seropositive.

The chain has TRBV7-2 and TRBJ2-5; TRBD2 matches at 8 bases. This CDR3 spans 16 amino acids. Trimming at V came to 1 base and at J to 0 bases, leaving 4 bases not matched to a gene. Looked up from germline, CDR1 is SGHTA and CDR2 is FQGNSA. CDR3: CASSLVGSGNQETQYF. CDR3 DNA sequence: TGTGCCAGCAGCTTAGTCGGTAGCGGGAACCAAGAGACCCAGTACTTC. Together with reference TRBV7-2 and TRBJ2-5, the CDR3 gives the full variable domain: GAGVSQSPSNKVTEKGKDVELRCDPISGHTALYWYRQSLGQGLEFLIYFQGNSAPDKSGLPSDRFSAERTGGSVSTLTIQRTQQEDSAVYLCASSLVGSGNQETQYFGPGTRLLVL.

V gene TRBV6-1 combines with J gene TRBJ1-5, with 8 bases aligning to TRBD1. CDR1 is MNHNS, CDR2 SASEGT, per germline. The CDR3 extends over 15 amino acids. J lost 5 bases, V lost 6 bases, and 9 bases had no gene match. The CDR3 region has the DNA TGTGCCAGCAGAAGGCTACAGGGGGATGATCAGCCCCAGCATTTT. As protein: CASRRLQGDDQPQHF.

The V gene is TRBV7-9, the J gene TRBJ2-3; TRBD1 matches at 7 bases. The V gene's germline CDR1 is SEHNR and CDR2 FQNEAQ (reference sequence). Unmatched junction bases numbered 4, after V lost 5 bases and J lost 2 bases. The CDR3 contains 14 residues. The CDR3 sequence: CASSPDRFTDTQYF. Here the CDR3 DNA reads TGTGCCAGCAGCCCGGACAGGTTCACAGATACGCAGTATTTT.

The chain employs TRBV6-5 and TRBJ2-7; 9 positions match TRBD1. Germline values: CDR1 MNHEY, CDR2 SVGAGI. CDR3 length equals 14 residues. J gave up 2 bases and V 6 bases, and 5 bases lay outside the gene matches. The CDR3 reads CASRRDRETYEQYF. In DNA, the CDR3 is TGTGCCAGCAGGCGGGACAGGGAGACCTACGAGCAGTACTTC.

The chain uses TRBV7-9 and TRBJ2-7; TRBD1 agrees at 8 bases. V shed 5 bases and J 3 bases; nucleotides not matched to a gene: 6. Per germline, CDR1 SEHNR and CDR2 FQNEAQ (reference sequence). The CDR3 has 14 amino acids. This CDR3 is CASSATGDIYEQYF. DNA of the CDR3: TGTGCCAGCAGCGCGACAGGGGACATCTACGAGCAGTACTTC.

The rearrangement uses TRBV4-1 and TRBJ1-2, with D possibly being TRBD1 (6 bases). The germline V and J ends were trimmed by 1 base and 4 bases, with 19 bases remaining between them. Looked up from germline, CDR1 is MGHRA and CDR2 is YSYEKL. The CDR3 totals 17 residues. Here the CDR3 DNA reads TGCGCCAGCAGCCAAGGGGTAGGGCAGGGGACATCCTATGGCTACACCTTC. It specifies CASSQGVGQGTSYGYTF.

The genes are TRBV7-9 and TRBJ2-3; TRBD1 matches at 7 bases. CDR1 and CDR2 (germline): SEHNR, FQNEAQ (reference sequence). The CDR3 extends over 14 amino acids. J gave up 4 bases and V 1 base, and 2 bases lay outside the gene matches. The CDR3 DNA follows: TGTGCCAGCAGCTTAGACAGGGGCGCAGATACGCAGTATTTT. Protein sequence: CASSLDRGADTQYF.

The rearrangement uses TRBV19 and TRBJ1-1; unclear D gene. Trimming removed 5 bases from V and 4 bases from J, with 14 bases in between. CDR3 size: 14 residues. Germline CDR1 reads LNHDA; CDR2 reads SQIVND (reference sequence). CDR3 coding DNA: TGTGCCAGTAGTGCCCACAGCCCCCCCACTGAAGCTTTCTTT. Protein product: CASSAHSPPTEAFF.

The rearrangement uses TRBV4-2 and TRBJ2-3; maybe TRBD2 (5 bases). The V and J ends lost 0 bases and 0 bases respectively, with 13 bases between them. The V gene's germline CDR1 is LGHNA and CDR2 YNFKEQ. This CDR3 has 17 residues. The CDR3 loop is CASSQEAERGSTDTQYF. Here the CDR3 DNA reads TGTGCCAGCAGCCAAGAAGCGGAGCGAGGGAGCACAGATACGCAGTATTTT.

The chain has TRBV30 and TRBJ2-7; TRBD2 is a possible D gene (5 bases). Trimming stripped 3 bases from V and 5 bases from J, with 8 bases between. Germline assignment: CDR1 GTSNPN and CDR2 SVGIG (reference sequence). This CDR3 is built from 11 residues. DNA of the CDR3: TGTGCCTGGAGCATCGGGGACGAGCAGTACTTC. It specifies CAWSIGDEQYF.

In regard to this clone: A read error may produce the germline difference seen at one junction end. The rearrangement uses TRBV30 and TRBJ2-1; 8 positions match TRBD1. Per the germline V gene, CDR1 is GTSNPN and CDR2 is SVGIG (reference sequence). The CDR3 contains 15 residues. The CDR3 region is CAGSGGQAPIDEQFF. CDR3 in DNA: TGTGCCGGGAGTGGGGGACAGGCGCCCATAGATGAGCAGTTCTTC.

The chain couples TRBV28 to TRBJ1-2; 8 bases line up with TRBD1. The CDR3 has 14 amino acids. Germline V gene lookup returns CDR1 MDHEN and CDR2 SYDVKM. V trimming: 7 bases; J trimming: 8 bases; junction bases outside the gene matches: 12. CDR3 sequence (DNA): TGTGCCAGCATTGCCTCAGGGGGCGCATCCGGCTACACCTTC. Encoded protein: CASIASGGASGYTF.

The chain combines TRBV7-3 with TRBJ1-1; D is perhaps TRBD1 (5 bases). Germline CDR1 and CDR2: SGHTA and FQGTGA. The CDR3 runs 16 residues. V was trimmed by 0 bases and J by 1 base, leaving 12 bases between them. The CDR3 spells CASSLTGEVTNTEAFF. DNA of the CDR3: TGTGCCAGCAGCTTAACGGGGGAGGTTACGAACACTGAAGCTTTCTTT.

The chain carries TRBV10-3 and TRBJ1-1; the match to TRBD1 covers 8 bases. V was pared by 7 bases and J by 7 bases, with 11 bases of the junction left unmatched. The germline V gene encodes CDR1 ENHRY and CDR2 SYGVKD. CDR3 size: 14 residues. This chain's CDR3 is CAITVGQADVEAFF. CDR3 nucleotides: TGTGCCATCACTGTGGGACAGGCCGACGTTGAAGCTTTCTTT.